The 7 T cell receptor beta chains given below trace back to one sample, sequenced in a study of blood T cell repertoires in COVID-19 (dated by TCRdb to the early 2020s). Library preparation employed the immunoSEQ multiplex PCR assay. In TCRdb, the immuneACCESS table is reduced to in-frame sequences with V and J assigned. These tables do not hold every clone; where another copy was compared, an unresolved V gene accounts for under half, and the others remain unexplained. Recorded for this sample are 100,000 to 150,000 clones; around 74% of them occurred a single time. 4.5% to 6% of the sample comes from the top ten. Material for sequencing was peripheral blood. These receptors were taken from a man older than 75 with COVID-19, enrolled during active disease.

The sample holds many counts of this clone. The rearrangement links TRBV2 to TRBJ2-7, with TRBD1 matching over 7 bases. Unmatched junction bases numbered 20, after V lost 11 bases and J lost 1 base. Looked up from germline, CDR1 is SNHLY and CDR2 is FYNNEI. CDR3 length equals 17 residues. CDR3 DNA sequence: TGTGCCGTCAATCGGCCGGGACAGAGCTTTTTTTCCTACGAGCAGTACTTC. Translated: CAVNRPGQSFFSYEQYF. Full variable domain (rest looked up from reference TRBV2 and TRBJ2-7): EPEVTQTPSHQVTQMGQEVILRCVPISNHLYFYWYRQILGQKVEFLVSFYNNEISEKSEIFDDQFSVERPDGSNFTLKIRSTKLEDSAMYFCAVNRPGQSFFSYEQYFGPGTRLTVT.

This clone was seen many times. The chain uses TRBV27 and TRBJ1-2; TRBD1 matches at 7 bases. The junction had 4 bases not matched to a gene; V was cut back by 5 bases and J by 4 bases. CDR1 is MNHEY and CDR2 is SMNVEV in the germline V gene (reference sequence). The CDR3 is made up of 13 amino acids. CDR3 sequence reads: CASSRTGGYGYTF. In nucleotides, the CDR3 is TGTGCCAGCAGTCGGACAGGAGGCTATGGCTACACCTTC.

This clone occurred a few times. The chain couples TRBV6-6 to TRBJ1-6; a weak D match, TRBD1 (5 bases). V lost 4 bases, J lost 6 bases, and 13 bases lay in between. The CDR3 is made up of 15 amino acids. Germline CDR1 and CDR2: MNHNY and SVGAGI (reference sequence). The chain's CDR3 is CASSFTPDTNSPLHF. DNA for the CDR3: TGTGCCAGCAGTTTCACGCCGGACACTAATTCACCCCTCCACTTT.

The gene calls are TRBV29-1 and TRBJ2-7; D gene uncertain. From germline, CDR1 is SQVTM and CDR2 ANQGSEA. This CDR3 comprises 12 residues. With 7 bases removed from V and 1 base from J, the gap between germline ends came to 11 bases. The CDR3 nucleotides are TGCAGCGCTTGGAGAGGTTCCTACGAGCAGTACTTC. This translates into CSAWRGSYEQYF.

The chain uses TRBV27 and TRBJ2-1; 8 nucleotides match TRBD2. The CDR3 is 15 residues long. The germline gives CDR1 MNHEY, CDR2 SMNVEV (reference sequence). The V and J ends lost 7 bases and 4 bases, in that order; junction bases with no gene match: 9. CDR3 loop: CASTPGLAGYNEQFF. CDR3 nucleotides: TGTGCCAGCACCCCCGGCCTAGCGGGTTACAATGAGCAGTTCTTC.

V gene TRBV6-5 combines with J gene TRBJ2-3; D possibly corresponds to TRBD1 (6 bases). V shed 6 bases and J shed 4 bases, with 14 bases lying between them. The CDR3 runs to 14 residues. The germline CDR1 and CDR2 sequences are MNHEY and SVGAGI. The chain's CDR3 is CASSPRTVPDTQYF. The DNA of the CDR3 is TGTGCCAGCAGCCCGAGGACAGTCCCAGATACGCAGTATTTT.

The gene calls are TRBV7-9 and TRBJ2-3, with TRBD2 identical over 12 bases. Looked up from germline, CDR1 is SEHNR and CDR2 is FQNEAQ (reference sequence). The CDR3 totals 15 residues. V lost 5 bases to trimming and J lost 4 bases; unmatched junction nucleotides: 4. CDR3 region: CASSPTSGSPDTQYF. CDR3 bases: TGTGCCAGCAGCCCGACTAGCGGGAGTCCAGATACGCAGTATTTT.